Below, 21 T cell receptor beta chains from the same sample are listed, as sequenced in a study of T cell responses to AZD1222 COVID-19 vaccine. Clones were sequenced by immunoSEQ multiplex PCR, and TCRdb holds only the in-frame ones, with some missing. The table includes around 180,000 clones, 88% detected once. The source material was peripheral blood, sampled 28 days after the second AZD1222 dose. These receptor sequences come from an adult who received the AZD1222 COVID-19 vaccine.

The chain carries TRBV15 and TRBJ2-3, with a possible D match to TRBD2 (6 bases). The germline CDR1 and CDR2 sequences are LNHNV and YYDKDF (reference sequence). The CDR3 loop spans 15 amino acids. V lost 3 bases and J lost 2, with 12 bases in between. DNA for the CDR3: TGTGCCACCAGCAGCGGGAGTGGGGACACAGATACGCAGTATTTT. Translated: CATSSGSGDTDTQYF.

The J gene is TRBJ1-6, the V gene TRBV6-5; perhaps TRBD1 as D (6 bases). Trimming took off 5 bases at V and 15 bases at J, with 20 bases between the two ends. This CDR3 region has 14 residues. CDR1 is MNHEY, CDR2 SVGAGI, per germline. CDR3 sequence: CASSTTGSTAFLHF. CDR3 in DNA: TGTGCCAGCAGTACCACAGGGTCCACCGCCTTCCTCCACTTT.

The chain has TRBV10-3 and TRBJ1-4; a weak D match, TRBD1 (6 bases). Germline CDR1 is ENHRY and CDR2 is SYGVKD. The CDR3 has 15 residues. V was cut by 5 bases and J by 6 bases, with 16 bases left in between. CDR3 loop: CAISSPDRSHEKLFF. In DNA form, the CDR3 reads TGTGCCATCAGTTCCCCGGACAGAAGCCATGAAAAACTGTTTTTT.

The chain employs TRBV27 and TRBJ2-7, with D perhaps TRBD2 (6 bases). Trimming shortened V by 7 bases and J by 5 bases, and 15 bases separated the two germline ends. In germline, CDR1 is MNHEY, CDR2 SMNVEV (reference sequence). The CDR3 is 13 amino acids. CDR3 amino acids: CASKNGGFDEQYF. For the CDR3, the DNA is TGTGCCAGCAAGAATGGAGGGTTCGACGAGCAGTACTTC.

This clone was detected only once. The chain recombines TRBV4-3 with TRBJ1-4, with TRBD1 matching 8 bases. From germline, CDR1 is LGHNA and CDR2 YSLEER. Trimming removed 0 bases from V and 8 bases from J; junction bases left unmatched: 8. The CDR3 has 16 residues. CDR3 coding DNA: TGCGCCAGCAGCCAAGATTGGGCAGGGGGCCAGGAAAAACTGTTTTTT. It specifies CASSQDWAGGQEKLFF.

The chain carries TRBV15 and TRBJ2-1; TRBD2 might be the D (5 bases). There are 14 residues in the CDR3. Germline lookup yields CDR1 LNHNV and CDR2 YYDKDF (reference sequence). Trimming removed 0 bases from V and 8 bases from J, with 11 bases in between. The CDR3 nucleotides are TGTGCCACCAGCAGAGATGGTACTAGTTATGAGCAGTTCTTC. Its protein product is CATSRDGTSYEQFF.

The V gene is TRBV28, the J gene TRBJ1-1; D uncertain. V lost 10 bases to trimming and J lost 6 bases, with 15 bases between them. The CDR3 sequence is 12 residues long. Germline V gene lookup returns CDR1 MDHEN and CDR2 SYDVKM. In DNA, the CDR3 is TGTGCCACCCGCGAGTCCCCCTCTGAAGCTTTCTTT. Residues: CATRESPSEAFF.

The CDR3 DNA sequence: TGTGCCAGCAGGACCGGACAGGGAGGGAACAATCAGCCCCAGCATTTT. Translated: CASRTGQGGNNQPQHF. The genes are TRBV6-6 and TRBJ1-5, with 8 positions matching TRBD1. This CDR3 contains 16 residues. With 6 bases clipped from V and 3 bases from J, the junction kept 10 bases outside the gene matches. Germline-derived CDR1 and CDR2 are MNHNY and SVGAGI (reference sequence).

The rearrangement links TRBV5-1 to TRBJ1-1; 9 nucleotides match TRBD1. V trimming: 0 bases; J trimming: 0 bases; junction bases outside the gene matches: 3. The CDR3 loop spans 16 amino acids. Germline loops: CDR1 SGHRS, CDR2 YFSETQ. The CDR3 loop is CASSLGQGVLNTEAFF. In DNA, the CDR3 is TGCGCCAGCAGCTTGGGACAGGGGGTCCTGAACACTGAAGCTTTCTTT.

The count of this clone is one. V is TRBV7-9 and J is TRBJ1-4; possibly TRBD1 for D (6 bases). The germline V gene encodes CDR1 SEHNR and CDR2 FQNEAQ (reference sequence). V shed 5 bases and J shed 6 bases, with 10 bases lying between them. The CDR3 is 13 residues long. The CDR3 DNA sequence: TGTGCCAGCAGCACGGACAGCCATGAAAAACTGTTTTTT. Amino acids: CASSTDSHEKLFF.

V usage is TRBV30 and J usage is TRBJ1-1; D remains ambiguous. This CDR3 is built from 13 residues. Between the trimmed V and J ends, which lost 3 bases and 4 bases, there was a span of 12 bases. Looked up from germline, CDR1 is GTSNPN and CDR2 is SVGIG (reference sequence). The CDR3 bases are TGTGCCTGGAGCTTCTCTGGCCCCACTGAAGCTTTCTTT. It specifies CAWSFSGPTEAFF.

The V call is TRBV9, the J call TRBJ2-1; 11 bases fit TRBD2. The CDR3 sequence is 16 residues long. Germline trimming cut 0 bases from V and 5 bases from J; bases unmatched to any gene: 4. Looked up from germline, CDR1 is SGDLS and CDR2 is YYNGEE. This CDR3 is CASSVGLAGTDNEQFF. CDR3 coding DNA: TGTGCCAGCAGCGTAGGACTAGCGGGAACGGACAATGAGCAGTTCTTC. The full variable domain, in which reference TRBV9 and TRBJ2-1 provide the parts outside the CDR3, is DSGVTQTPKHLITATGQRVTLRCSPRSGDLSVYWYQQSLDQGLQFLIQYYNGEERAKGNILERFSAQQFPDLHSELNLSSLELGDSALYFCASSVGLAGTDNEQFFGPGTRLTVL.

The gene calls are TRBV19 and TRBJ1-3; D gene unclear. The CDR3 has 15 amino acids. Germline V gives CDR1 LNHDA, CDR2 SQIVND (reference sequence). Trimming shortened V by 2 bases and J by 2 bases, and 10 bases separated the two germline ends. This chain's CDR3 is CASSITVAAGNTIYF. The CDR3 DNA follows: TGTGCCAGTAGTATAACAGTCGCAGCTGGAAACACCATATATTTT. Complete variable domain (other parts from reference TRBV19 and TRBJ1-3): DGGITQSPKYLFRKEGQNVTLSCEQNLNHDAMYWYRQDPGQGLRLIYYSQIVNDFQKGDIAEGYSVSREKKESFPLTVTSAQKNPTAFYLCASSITVAAGNTIYFGEGSWLTVV.

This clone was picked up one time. In DNA, the CDR3 is TGTGCCAGCAGTCTAAGCGGGAGCGGGACCCAGTACTTC. Protein sequence: CASSLSGSGTQYF. The chain recombines TRBV12-3 or TRBV12-4 with TRBJ2-5; 8 nucleotides agree with TRBD2. This CDR3 region has 13 residues. The V segment lost 5 bases and the J segment 7 bases; nucleotides outside the gene matches: 6.

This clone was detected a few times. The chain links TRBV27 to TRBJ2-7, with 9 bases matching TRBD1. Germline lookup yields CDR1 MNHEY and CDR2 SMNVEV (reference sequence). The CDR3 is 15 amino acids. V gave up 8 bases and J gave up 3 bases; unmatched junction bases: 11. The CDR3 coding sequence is TGTGCCAGCCAGCCCCAAGCGGGACAGGGCTACGAGCAGTACTTC. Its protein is CASQPQAGQGYEQYF.

The CDR3 sequence is CASGTSGREQYF. In DNA form, the CDR3 reads TGTGCCAGCGGGACTAGCGGGAGGGAGCAGTACTTC. The J gene is TRBJ2-7, the V gene TRBV9, with 15 positions matching TRBD2. Trimming removed 7 bases from V and 7 bases from J; junction bases left unmatched: 0. The length of the CDR3 is 12 residues. The germline CDR1 and CDR2 sequences are SGDLS and YYNGEE. The whole variable domain, filled in from reference TRBV9 and TRBJ2-7, reads DSGVTQTPKHLITATGQRVTLRCSPRSGDLSVYWYQQSLDQGLQFLIQYYNGEERAKGNILERFSAQQFPDLHSELNLSSLELGDSALYFCASGTSGREQYFGPGTRLTVT.

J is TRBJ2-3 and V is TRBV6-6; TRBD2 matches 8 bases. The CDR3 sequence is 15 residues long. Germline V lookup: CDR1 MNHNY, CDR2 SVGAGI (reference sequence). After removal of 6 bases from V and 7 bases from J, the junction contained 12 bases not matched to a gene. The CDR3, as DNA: TGTGCCAGCAGGGAACTAGCGGTGGGGGGAAATACGCAGTATTTT. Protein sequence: CASRELAVGGNTQYF.

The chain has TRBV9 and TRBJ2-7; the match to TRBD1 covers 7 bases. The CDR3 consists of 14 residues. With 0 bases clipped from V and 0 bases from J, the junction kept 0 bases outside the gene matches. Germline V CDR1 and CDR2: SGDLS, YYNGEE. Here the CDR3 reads CASSVGDSSYEQYF. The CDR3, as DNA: TGTGCCAGCAGCGTAGGGGACAGCTCCTACGAGCAGTACTTC.

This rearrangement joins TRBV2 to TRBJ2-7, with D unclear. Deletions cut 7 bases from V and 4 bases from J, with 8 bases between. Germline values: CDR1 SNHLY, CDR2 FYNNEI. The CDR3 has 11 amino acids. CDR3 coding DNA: TGTGCCAGCACGGGCGATTACGAGCAGTACTTC. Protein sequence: CASTGDYEQYF.

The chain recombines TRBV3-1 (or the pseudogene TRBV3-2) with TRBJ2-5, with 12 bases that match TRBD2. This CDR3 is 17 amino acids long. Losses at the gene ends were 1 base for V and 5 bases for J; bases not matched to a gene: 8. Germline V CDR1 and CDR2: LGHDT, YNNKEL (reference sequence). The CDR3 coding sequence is TGTGCCAGCAGCCAAGGATGGCTAGCGGGAGGGGGGGAGACCCAGTACTTC. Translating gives CASSQGWLAGGGETQYF.

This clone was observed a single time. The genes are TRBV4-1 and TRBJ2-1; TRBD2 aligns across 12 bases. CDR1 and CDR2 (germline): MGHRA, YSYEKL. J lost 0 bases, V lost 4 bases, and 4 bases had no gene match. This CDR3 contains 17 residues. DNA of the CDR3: TGCGCCAGCAGCCTCTCTAGCGGGAGGGCCTCCTACAATGAGCAGTTCTTC. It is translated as CASSLSSGRASYNEQFF.